This TCR beta chain comes out of a study of cytomegalovirus exposure and HLA in healthy donors. Study-wide results and caveats: Further analysis, carried out later, found HLA-associated TCR beta chains more clonally expanded than equally common other chains. Among TCR sequences, most were rare, though some public TCRs appeared in many donors. About 87% or about 30% of the time was how often most TCR beta V segments were productive, according to an earlier analysis.

About this clone itself: The antigen is undetermined.

It was with 60 Vbeta and 13 Jbeta primers that the PCR ran. Profiled with immunoSEQ multiplex PCR; TCRdb holds only in-frame clones, not every one. This sample has roughly 110,000 clones, with just over 70% found just once. Healthy donors of bone marrow made up the group. The ends were cut back, 5 bases at V and 4 bases at J, with 11 bases in the middle. Germline V gene lookup returns CDR1 MDHEN and CDR2 SYDVKM. The CDR3 is made up of 13 amino acids. The sequencing input was PBMCs. The chain is built from TRBV28 and TRBJ1-1; D uncertain. This TCR came from a boy under 18 in good health and CMV-seronegative. CDR3 DNA sequence: TGTGCCAGCAGTCCCCGTCACGGCACTGAAGCTTTCTTT. This codes for CASSPRHGTEAFF.